This TCR beta chain was captured by sequencing in a study of cytomegalovirus exposure and HLA in healthy donors. General study points: Later genetic work tied a missense DCLRE1C variant to beta-chain V and J trimming. Presence/absence analyses took donor sequencing depth as roughly uniform. Using a false discovery rate of 0.05, a later analysis showed that roughly 16,000 TCR beta sequences were associated with HLA alleles.

About this clone: Its antigen is not identified.

CDR3 length: 14 residues. V shed 3 bases, J shed 1 base, and the junction held 3 bases outside the gene matches. Germline V CDR1 and CDR2: MNHEY, SVGAGI. Primers included in the PCR were 60 Vbeta and 13 Jbeta primers. Measured with immunoSEQ multiplex PCR; TCRdb has only the in-frame clones, and not every one. The sample contains over 150,000 clones, 65% to 80% of which appear only once. The rearrangement joins TRBV6-5 to TRBJ2-7; 7 nucleotides match TRBD1. The sequencing input was PBMCs. The sequence was obtained from a man aged 18 to 30 in good health and CMV-seronegative. CDR3 loop: CASSYGTASYEQYF. DNA of the CDR3: TGTGCCAGCAGTTATGGGACAGCATCCTACGAGCAGTACTTC.